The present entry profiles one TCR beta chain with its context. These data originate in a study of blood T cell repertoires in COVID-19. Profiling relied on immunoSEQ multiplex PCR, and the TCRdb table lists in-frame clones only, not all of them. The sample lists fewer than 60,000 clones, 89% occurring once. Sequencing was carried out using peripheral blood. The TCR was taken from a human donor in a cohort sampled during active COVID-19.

The CDR3 sequence: CASSPTGGFYEQYF. The CDR3 DNA sequence: TGCGCCAGCAGCCCCACAGGGGGCTTCTACGAGCAGTACTTC. V usage is TRBV5-1 and J usage is TRBJ2-7, with TRBD1 identical over 9 bases. The CDR3 is 14 amino acids. The V segment lost 4 bases and the J segment 3 bases; nucleotides outside the gene matches: 5. Germline V gene sequence: CDR1 SGHRS, CDR2 YFSETQ.